This T cell receptor (beta chain) was sequenced during a study of monozygotic twins with inflammatory bowel disease. Study results and caveats: A lone strong IBD-associated signal or clonotype found no support. No distinction between different T cell subtypes was possible.

Germline V gene lookup returns CDR1 SGHRS and CDR2 YFSETQ. The length of the CDR3 is 15 residues. A note on this clonotype: Antigen unknown.

Template switching introduced UMIs that contain a 6-nucleotide sample barcode. Reprocessing the 5' RACE reads, TCRdb reports a single entry for every CDR3 protein and omits DNA. This repertoire includes fewer than 150,000 distinct CDR3 sequences. Sequenced input: blood. The rearrangement uses TRBV5-1 and TRBJ1-6. The TCR was taken from a human donor with ulcerative colitis or Crohn's disease, or a healthy co-twin of an affected twin (not recorded which). The CDR3 is CASSLDRPYNSPLHF.